A selection of T cell receptor beta chains follows, all from one sample in a study of cytotoxic CD8 clonotypes in ibrutinib-treated CLL. TCRdb keeps only in-frame clones here, not all; method: immunoSEQ multiplex PCR. The sample shows 28,000 or so clones, approximately 62% of them seen only once. Material: PBMCs, obtained before ibrutinib treatment. Receptor source: a human donor with chronic lymphocytic leukemia. The CDR3 runs from the conserved cysteine through the conserved F or W. D genes are given only for firm matches. Where a row states a size, it is once, few, many or the class of an expanded clone; other rows omit it.

D,J,size,V,length,CDR3,DNA
NA,TRBJ1-4,NA,TRBV18,16,CASSLTGEVRGEKLFF,TGTGCCAGCTCACTAACAGGAGAGGTACGGGGAGAAAAACTGTTTTTT
NA,TRBJ1-1,NA,TRBV2,17,CASIRLPYTLRLAEAFF,TGTGCCAGCATACGACTCCCATACACTCTCCGGTTAGCTGAAGCTTTCTTT
NA,TRBJ2-4,NA,TRBV19,13,CATGGTATSIQYF,TGTGCCACTGGGGGGACGGCGACCTCCATTCAGTACTTC
NA,TRBJ1-1,NA,TRBV15,14,CATSRDSKYTEAFF,TGTGCCACCAGCAGAGATAGCAAATACACTGAAGCTTTCTTT
NA,TRBJ2-3,NA,TRBV4-2,15,CASSSPDPSTDTQYF,TGTGCCAGCAGCTCCCCGGACCCTAGCACAGATACGCAGTATTTT
TRBD2,TRBJ2-1,NA,TRBV28,14,CASRPGLEYNEQFF,TGTGCCAGCAGACCGGGACTAGAGTACAATGAGCAGTTCTTC
TRBD1,TRBJ1-1,NA,TRBV7-6,15,CASSLGQGGNTEAFF,TGTGCCAGCAGCTTAGGACAGGGTGGGAACACTGAAGCTTTCTTT
TRBD1,TRBJ1-1,few,TRBV19,14,CASLPGQGDTEAFF,TGTGCCAGCCTACCGGGACAGGGGGACACTGAAGCTTTCTTT
NA,TRBJ2-2,NA,TRBV5-1,17,CASSVVSGGANTGELFF,TGCGCCAGCAGCGTGGTCTCGGGGGGCGCGAACACCGGGGAGCTGTTTTTT
TRBD2,TRBJ2-1,few,TRBV10-3,10,CATSGNEQFF,TGTGCCACTAGCGGGAATGAGCAGTTCTTC
TRBD1,TRBJ2-2,NA,TRBV5-1,13,CASSWDSTGELFF,TGCGCCAGCAGCTGGGACAGCACCGGGGAGCTGTTTTTT
NA,TRBJ2-2,once,TRBV18,14,CASSLKPNTGELFF,TGTGCCAGCTCACTAAAACCGAACACCGGGGAGCTGTTTTTT
NA,TRBJ2-2,NA,TRBV25-1,14,CASSEYRDTGELFF,TGTGCCAGCAGTGAATACAGGGACACCGGGGAGCTGTTTTTT
NA,TRBJ1-2,few,TRBV28,15,CASSLGGTPLDGYTF,TGTGCCAGCAGTTTGGGGGGGACACCATTGGATGGCTACACCTTC
NA,TRBJ1-3,NA,TRBV7-9,16,CASSLPELFSGNTIYF,TGTGCCAGCAGCCTCCCCGAGCTCTTCTCTGGAAACACCATATATTTT
NA,TRBJ2-3,NA,TRBV18,14,CASSPPERADTQYF,TGTGCCAGCTCACCACCGGAGAGGGCAGATACGCAGTATTTT
TRBD1,TRBJ2-2,NA,TRBV2,16,CASSEVKGAHTGELFF,TGTGCCAGCAGTGAAGTGAAGGGGGCGCACACCGGGGAGCTGTTTTTT
NA,TRBJ1-1,NA,TRBV28,15,CASSVARTGNTEAFF,TGTGCCAGCAGTGTCGCGAGGACGGGAAACACTGAAGCTTTCTTT
NA,TRBJ2-2,NA,TRBV18,14,CASSPTNVAGELFF,TGTGCCAGCTCACCAACCAACGTGGCCGGGGAGCTGTTTTTT
NA,TRBJ1-6,NA,TRBV27,15,CASSQPGFHNSPLHF,TGTGCCAGCAGCCAACCTGGGTTTCATAATTCACCCCTCCACTTT
TRBD2,TRBJ2-7,NA,TRBV2,13,CASNRDYSYEQYF,TGTGCCAGCAACCGGGACTACTCCTACGAGCAGTACTTC
TRBD2,TRBJ2-7,NA,TRBV5-1,15,CASSLGDYYSYEQYF,TGCGCCAGCAGCTTGGGGGACTATTACTCCTACGAGCAGTACTTC
TRBD1,TRBJ1-2,few,TRBV10-2,15,CASSERHRGRIGYTF,TGCGCCAGCAGTGAGCGTCACAGGGGGCGAATAGGCTACACCTTC
TRBD2,TRBJ2-5,few,TRBV2,16,CASRGLAGGRRETQYF,TGTGCCAGCAGGGGACTAGCGGGGGGCCGGAGAGAGACCCAGTACTTC
NA,TRBJ1-1,few,TRBV7-6,11,CATSPNTEAFF,TGTGCTACTTCTCCTAACACTGAAGCTTTCTTT
NA,TRBJ2-1,NA,TRBV2,15,CASSAVRGLYNEQFF,TGTGCCAGCAGTGCCGTAAGAGGATTGTACAATGAGCAGTTCTTC
TRBD2,TRBJ2-3,NA,TRBV29-1,15,CSAPSGSGGTDTQYF,TGCAGCGCTCCTAGCGGGAGTGGGGGCACAGATACGCAGTATTTT
NA,TRBJ2-4,NA,TRBV19,15,CASSILGGNRNIQYF,TGTGCCAGTAGTATTCTCGGGGGCAACCGGAACATTCAGTACTTC
NA,TRBJ1-3,NA,TRBV5-1,17,CASSLPNIAGAGNTIYF,TGCGCCAGCAGCTTACCAAACATAGCGGGGGCTGGAAACACCATATATTTT
NA,TRBJ2-2,once,TRBV11-2,14,CASSTPPGTGELFF,TGTGCCAGCAGCACCCCCCCAGGGACCGGGGAGCTGTTTTTT
NA,TRBJ1-1,few,TRBV19,12,CASSPGVAEAFF,TGTGCCAGTAGTCCTGGGGTGGCTGAAGCTTTCTTT
TRBD2,TRBJ2-7,NA,TRBV13,19,CASSFRARREWSYRSGQYF,TGTGCCAGCAGCTTTCGCGCGCGGCGGGAGTGGTCTTATCGGTCCGGGCAGTACTTC
TRBD2,TRBJ2-5,once,TRBV9,17,CASSVGLAGARGETQYF,TGTGCCAGCAGCGTCGGGCTAGCGGGGGCCAGGGGAGAGACCCAGTACTTC
NA,TRBJ2-1,few,TRBV5-1,11,CASSIRDEQFF,TGCGCCAGCAGCATACGGGACGAGCAGTTCTTC